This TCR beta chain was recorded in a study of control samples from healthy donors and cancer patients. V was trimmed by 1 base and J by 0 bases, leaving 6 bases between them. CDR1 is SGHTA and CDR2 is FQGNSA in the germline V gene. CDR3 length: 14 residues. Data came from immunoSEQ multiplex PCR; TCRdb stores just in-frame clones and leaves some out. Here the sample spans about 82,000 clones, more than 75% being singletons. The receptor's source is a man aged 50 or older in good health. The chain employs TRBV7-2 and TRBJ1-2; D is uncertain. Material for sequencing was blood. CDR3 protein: CASSLGGPNYGYTF. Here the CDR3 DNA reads TGTGCCAGCAGCTTAGGCGGGCCTAACTATGGCTACACCTTC.